This T cell receptor (beta chain) came from a study of Graves' ophthalmopathy and Graves' hyperthyroidism. On the study more broadly: Sampling took place at initial diagnosis, with peripheral blood obtained before any treatment.

This clonotype was seen more than once but under ten times. As yet, its antigen is unknown. Investigators amplified TCR beta CDR3 regions from RNA transcripts. RT-PCR was first run with HTBI primers, then multiplex PCR in a second round. TCRdb redid the calling of the multiplex PCR reads with MiXCR, one entry per CDR3 protein. The table records 200,000 to 250,000 distinct CDR3 sequences, roughly a fifth of them present only once. Moderately to severely active ophthalmopathy under 3 months, CAS at least 3, NOSPECS at least 4. Trimming took 0 bases from V and 3 from J; bases not matched to a gene: 3. In germline, CDR1 is MGHRA, CDR2 YSYEKL. The CDR3 is made up of 17 amino acids. General study results and limits: Appearing in blood as well were most expanded thyroid clonotypes above 0.001 frequency.

This sequence joins TRBV4-1 and TRBJ2-5; TRBD2 agrees at 14 bases. The sample taken for sequencing was peripheral blood. This receptor was taken from a woman aged 45-65 years with Graves' ophthalmopathy. The CDR3 DNA follows: TGCGCCAGCAGCCAAGATTGGGGACTAGCGGGGGAAGAGACCCAGTACTTC. Its protein is CASSQDWGLAGEETQYF.